The subject of this entry is one T cell receptor beta chain. Its specificity is unknown. The sample belongs to a study of T cell responses to AZD1222 COVID-19 vaccine. Study conclusions and caveats: Of spike-specific TCRs, nearly half reportedly target regions left unmutated in variants. Donors were largely white British and mainly female; clonal diversity was possibly underestimated. Only a handful of AZD1222 recipients, six or seven in all, had baseline seropositivity. After two AZD1222 doses, spike-specific TCR breadth and depth rose versus day 0.

This CDR3 has 14 amino acids. The germline V gene has CDR1 SEHNR and CDR2 FQNEAQ (reference sequence). Trimming pared 3 bases from V and 2 bases from J, leaving 9 bases between. This table comes from immunoSEQ multiplex PCR, and its TCRdb copy is limited to in-frame clones, with some not included. Of roughly 140,000 clones in the sample, roughly 80% were seen once. This receptor was taken from an adult in good health. The sample here was peripheral blood, taken on day 0 of MenACWY control vaccination. The gene calls are TRBV7-9 and TRBJ2-3; no clear D. CDR3 amino acids: CASSFWGYTDTQYF. CDR3 nucleotide sequence: TGTGCCAGCAGCTTCTGGGGTTACACAGATACGCAGTATTTT.